These 8 T cell receptor beta chains share one sample of origin, sequenced in a study of OX40 agonist ivuxolimab in advanced cancers. Some clones are missing from TCRdb's copy, which holds only in-frame ones; the method was immunoSEQ multiplex PCR. The sample shows 45,000 to 50,000 clones, roughly 90% of them seen only once. The input for sequencing was CD4+ or CD8+ T cells sorted from blood, taken in a trial of the OX40 agonist ivuxolimab. These receptors came from an adult with an advanced solid tumor such as melanoma, head and neck, liver or kidney cancer.

This clone was detected only a few times. The V gene is TRBV13, the J gene TRBJ1-4; no definite D call. The length of the CDR3 is 17 residues. Germline loops: CDR1 PRHDT, CDR2 FYEKMQ (reference sequence). With 5 bases removed from V and 0 bases from J, the gap between germline ends came to 16 bases. The CDR3 region has the DNA TGTGCCAGCAGCCAATTGGGAGGGCATACAACTAATGAAAAACTGTTTTTT. Encoded protein: CASSQLGGHTTNEKLFF.

The chain links TRBV19 to TRBJ2-1; D not resolved. The CDR3 has 12 residues. V was pared by 8 bases and J by 1 base, with 6 bases between. Looked up from germline, CDR1 is LNHDA and CDR2 is SQIVND (reference sequence). The CDR3 loop reads CASGHSYNEQFF. CDR3 DNA sequence: TGTGCCAGTGGGCATTCCTACAATGAGCAGTTCTTC. Full variable domain (outside the CDR3, taken from reference TRBV19 and TRBJ2-1): DGGITQSPKYLFRKEGQNVTLSCEQNLNHDAMYWYRQDPGQGLRLIYYSQIVNDFQKGDIAEGYSVSREKKESFPLTVTSAQKNPTAFYLCASGHSYNEQFFGPGTRLTVL.

The chain recombines TRBV2 with TRBJ1-5; D may be TRBD1 (6 bases). The V end lost 6 bases, the J end lost 2 bases, and 14 bases lay between the germline ends. Germline V lookup: CDR1 SNHLY, CDR2 FYNNEI. The CDR3 is made up of 15 amino acids. The DNA of the CDR3 is TGTGCCAGCAGGGCGGACAGTGGGGGCAATCAGCCCCAGCATTTT. Amino acid sequence: CASRADSGGNQPQHF.

This clone appeared once. The chain has TRBV5-8 and TRBJ2-2, with D uncertain. Germline assignment: CDR1 SGHTS and CDR2 YDEGEE. With 4 bases removed from V and 4 bases from J, the gap between germline ends came to 20 bases. This CDR3 spans 17 amino acids. The DNA for the CDR3 is TGTGCCAGCAGCCTTCCCTTCGGAGAGGATAGCACCGGGGAGCTGTTTTTT. Its translation is CASSLPFGEDSTGELFF.

The chain links TRBV9 to TRBJ2-3, with 10 bases that match TRBD2. From germline, CDR1 is SGDLS and CDR2 YYNGEE. Germline trimming cut 4 bases from V and 2 bases from J; bases unmatched to any gene: 1. The CDR3 covers 14 residues. For the CDR3, the DNA is TGTGCCAGCAGCAGCGGGAGGGCCACAGATACGCAGTATTTT. This encodes CASSSGRATDTQYF. Combining the CDR3 with reference TRBV9 and TRBJ2-3 gives the whole variable domain DSGVTQTPKHLITATGQRVTLRCSPRSGDLSVYWYQQSLDQGLQFLIQYYNGEERAKGNILERFSAQQFPDLHSELNLSSLELGDSALYFCASSSGRATDTQYFGPGTRLTVL.

This chain connects TRBV7-6 to TRBJ2-1, with TRBD2 matching 10 bases. CDR1 is SGHVS and CDR2 is FNYEAQ in the germline V gene. There are 14 residues in the CDR3. With 5 bases clipped from V and 8 bases from J, the junction kept 6 bases outside the gene matches. CDR3 loop: CASSPPGLADEQFF. DNA of the CDR3: TGTGCCAGCAGCCCCCCCGGACTAGCGGATGAGCAGTTCTTC.

The chain employs TRBV5-4 and TRBJ1-3; maybe TRBD1 (5 bases). There are 15 residues in the CDR3. V lost 4 bases to trimming and J lost 0 bases, with 11 bases between them. CDR1 SGHNT and CDR2 YYREEE come from the germline V gene (reference sequence). In nucleotides, the CDR3 is TGTGCCAGCAGCCAGGGACCGAACTCTGGAAACACCATATATTTT. Residues: CASSQGPNSGNTIYF. Based on the CDR3 plus reference TRBV5-4 and TRBJ1-3, the full variable domain is ETGVTQSPTHLIKTRGQQVTLRCSSQSGHNTVSWYQQALGQGPQFIFQYYREEENGRGNFPPRFSGLQFPNYSSELNVNALELDDSALYLCASSQGPNSGNTIYFGEGSWLTVV.

Only one count was recorded for this clone. The genes are TRBV11-2 and TRBJ2-3; TRBD2 aligns across 12 bases. Germline assignment: CDR1 SGHAT and CDR2 FQNNGV. V lost 6 bases, J lost 4 bases, and 5 bases stayed unmatched. The CDR3 length is 15 residues. The CDR3 nucleotides are TGTGCCAGCAGGGCCCTAGCGGGGGGGCCAGATACGCAGTATTTT. Translation: CASRALAGGPDTQYF. Full variable domain (remainder filled in from reference TRBV11-2 and TRBJ2-3): EAGVAQSPRYKIIEKRQSVAFWCNPISGHATLYWYQQILGQGPKLLIQFQNNGVVDDSQLPKDRFSAERLKGVDSTLKIQPAKLEDSAVYLCASRALAGGPDTQYFGPGTRLTVL.